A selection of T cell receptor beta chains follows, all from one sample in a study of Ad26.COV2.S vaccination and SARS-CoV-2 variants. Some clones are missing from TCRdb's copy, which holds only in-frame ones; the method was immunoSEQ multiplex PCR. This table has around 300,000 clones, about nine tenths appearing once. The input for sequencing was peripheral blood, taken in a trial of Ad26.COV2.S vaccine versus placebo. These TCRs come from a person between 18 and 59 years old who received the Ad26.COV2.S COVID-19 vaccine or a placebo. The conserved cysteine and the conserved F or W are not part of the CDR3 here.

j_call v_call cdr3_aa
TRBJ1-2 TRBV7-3 ASSLTGQGGFGYT
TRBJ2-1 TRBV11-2 ASSLRQGATNEQF
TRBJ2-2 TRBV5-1 ASKGTGIDTGELF
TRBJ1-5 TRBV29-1 SVEWGVNQPQH
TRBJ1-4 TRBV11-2 ASSSGGRANEKLF
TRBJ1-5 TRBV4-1 ASSRGGQTQPQH
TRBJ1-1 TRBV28 ASSLPLDSWGAF
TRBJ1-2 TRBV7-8 ASSLVQGNYGYT
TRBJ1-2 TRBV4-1 ARSRNYGGGATYGYT
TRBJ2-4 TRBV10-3 ATEDLAKNIQY
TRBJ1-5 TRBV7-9 ASSNPGPLPQH
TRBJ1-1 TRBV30 AWRIPGGHVNTEAF
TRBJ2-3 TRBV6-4 ASSDNSGGGTDTQY
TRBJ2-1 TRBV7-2 ASSSGQGIRYNEQF
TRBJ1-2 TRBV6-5 ASSYSGRSYGYT
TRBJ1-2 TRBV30 AWREMAGWGYT
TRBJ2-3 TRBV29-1 SVRTSGGAGDTQY
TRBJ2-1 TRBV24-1 ATSDTTGANPYEQF
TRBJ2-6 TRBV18 ASSPIFRGETGASSSGANVLT
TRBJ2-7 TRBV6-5 ASSYSIRRGNYEQY
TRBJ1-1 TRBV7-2 ASSLAGQAGNTEAF
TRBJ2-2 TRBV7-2 ASSLALREISVGELF
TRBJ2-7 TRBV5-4 ASSFAGTGVYEQY
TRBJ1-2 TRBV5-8 ASIIGRTAFYGYT
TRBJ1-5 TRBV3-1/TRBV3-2 ASSEGRGGGQPQH
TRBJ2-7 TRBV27 ASVKQGPISYEQY
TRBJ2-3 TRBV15 ATSRGLATDTQY
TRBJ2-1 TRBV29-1 SVEDQTNEQF
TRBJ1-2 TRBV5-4 ASSFDRGDGYT
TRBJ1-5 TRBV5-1 ASSLSGQNNQPQH
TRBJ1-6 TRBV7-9 ASSPGFNSPLH
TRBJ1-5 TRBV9 ASNPSGGDHQPQH
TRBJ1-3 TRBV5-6 ASSPIAGTGGNTIY
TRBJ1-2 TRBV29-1 SVVSGRAFYGYT
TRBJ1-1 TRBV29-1 SVDRRNSNTEAF
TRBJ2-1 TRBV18 ASHHSGGALPGEQF
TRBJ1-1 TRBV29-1 SVDRRGANTEAF
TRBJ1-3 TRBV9 ASSVEAHSSGNTIY
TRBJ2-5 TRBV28 ASIRSGYQETQY
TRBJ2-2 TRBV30 AWSPLWDRGPGELF
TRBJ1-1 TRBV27 ASSLLNTEAF
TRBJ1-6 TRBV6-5 ASSPPRPNSPLH
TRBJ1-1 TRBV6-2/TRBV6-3 ASSYGGVNTEAF
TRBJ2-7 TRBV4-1 ASSPGPLNEQY
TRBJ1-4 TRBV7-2 ASSLSGALWFPNEKLF
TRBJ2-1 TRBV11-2 ASSLYGGGESGFNEQF
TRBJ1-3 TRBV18 ASSRIFVGQPELRSGNTIY
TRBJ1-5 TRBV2 ASSEDSWSNQPQH
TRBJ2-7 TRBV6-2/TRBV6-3 ASSRTGGPYEQY